This T cell receptor beta chain is from a study of neurological immune-mediated disorders. Notes on the study in general: Private repertoires in all groups were suggested, as expanded clones shared no CDR3 amino acid sequences across subjects.

The unsorted libraries originated from 2 million PBMCs kept at -80 C. Ten or more counts support this clonotype. Its antigen is not known. The team produced cDNA through 5'RACE using 10-nucleotide random UMIs. From 15-18 subjects, each sequencing run yielded over 170 million TCR-beta sequences. Each CDR3 protein is one row after TCRdb ran MiXCR on the 5' RACE reads. Among 20,000 or so distinct CDR3 sequences listed, 10% to 15% were seen once. In germline, CDR1 is SGHRS, CDR2 YFSETQ. CDR3 length equals 15 residues. V lost 0 bases, J lost 7 bases, and 4 bases stayed unmatched. Sequences were obtained from PBMCs. The receptor comes from a woman in her 40s with HTLV-1-associated myelopathy (HAM/TSP). The rearrangement joins TRBV5-1 to TRBJ2-1, with TRBD1 identical over 10 bases. The CDR3 loop reads CASSLEGTGENEQFF. The CDR3 nucleotides read TGCGCCAGCAGCTTGGAGGGGACAGGGGAGAATGAGCAGTTCTTC.